Given below is one T cell receptor beta chain in context. The data belong to a study of blood T cell repertoires in COVID-19. Across the whole study: From T cells, B-cell-depleted T cells, or PBMCs came the material, which was cDNA or gDNA.

In the original workflow: The authors estimated nucleated cell counts from reference gene primer amplification. TCRdb keeps only in-frame clones here, not all; method: immunoSEQ multiplex PCR. V and J calls and clone size are copied from that table; D and trimming were computed from the DNA. The sample has more than 300,000 clones; approximately 89% are singletons. From germline, CDR1 is LNHDA and CDR2 SQIVND (reference sequence). With 5 bases removed from V and 4 bases from J, the gap between germline ends came to 18 bases. This CDR3 comprises 16 residues. The study drew participants aged about 18 to 89 years from approximately 25 US areas. What the recovered Cohort 3 donors had was two negative PCRs, clearance, or symptom resolution.

The chain recombines TRBV19 with TRBJ1-5; D not resolved. The receptor comes from a woman aged 25 to 39 who had recovered from COVID-19. Material for sequencing was PBMCs or T cells enriched from blood (not recorded which). The CDR3 sequence: CASSAFFNGDNQPQHF. In DNA form, the CDR3 reads TGTGCCAGTAGTGCCTTTTTTAACGGGGATAATCAGCCCCAGCATTTT.